This is a list of T cell receptor beta chains from one sample in a study of blood T cell repertoires in COVID-19. Clones were read by immunoSEQ multiplex PCR, and TCRdb kept only the in-frame ones, dropping some. The sample has approximately 300,000 clones; around 87% are singletons. Input material: peripheral blood. Source of these receptors: a man in his fifties with active or convalescent COVID-19. CDR3s include the opening cysteine and the closing phenylalanine or tryptophan. D genes are given only for firm matches. The listing skips clone size in some rows; elsewhere it reads once, few, many or a size class.

J | D | size | length | V | DNA | CDR3
TRBJ2-1 | . | . | 13 | TRBV5-1 | TGCGCCAGCAGCTTAGGAGGGCTCAATGAGCAGTTCTTC | CASSLGGLNEQFF
TRBJ2-7 | TRBD2 | . | 16 | TRBV30 | TGTGCCTGGAGTCCGAAACTAGCGGGCAGCTCCTACGAGCAGTACTTC | CAWSPKLAGSSYEQYF
TRBJ2-5 | . | once | 11 | TRBV5-1 | TGCGCCAGCAGCTTAGCCGAGACCCAGTACTTC | CASSLAETQYF
TRBJ1-5 | . | . | 14 | TRBV5-3 | TGTGCCAGAAGCGTGACGGGGGTAGGGGAGCCCCAGCATTTT | CARSVTGVGEPQHF
TRBJ2-3 | . | . | 14 | TRBV6-6 | TGTGCCAGCAGTCTAAGTGTTCCGGGAGATACGCAGTATTTT | CASSLSVPGDTQYF
TRBJ2-5 | . | . | 14 | TRBV7-3 | TGTGCCAGCAGCTTATCTGGCGGCCAAGAGACCCAGTACTTC | CASSLSGGQETQYF
TRBJ1-4 | TRBD1 | . | 15 | TRBV5-4 | TGTGCCAGCAGCGAGGGACAGGGGGCTTGGGAAAAACTGTTTTTT | CASSEGQGAWEKLFF
TRBJ2-1 | TRBD2 | once | 15 | TRBV19 | TGTGCCAGTAGTATTCGACTAGCGGGGTACAATGAGCAGTTCTTC | CASSIRLAGYNEQFF
TRBJ2-1 | TRBD2 | . | 16 | TRBV18 | TGTGCCAGCTCACCCTCCATAGCGGGAGGGCCAGGTGAGCAGTTCTTC | CASSPSIAGGPGEQFF
TRBJ2-5 | . | . | 14 | TRBV9 | TGTGCCAGCAGCGTAGCAGGGACTGGCGAGACCCAGTACTTC | CASSVAGTGETQYF
TRBJ2-3 | TRBD1 | . | 15 | TRBV6-1 | TGTGCCAGCAGTGACCGACAGGGGATCTCAGATACGCAGTATTTT | CASSDRQGISDTQYF